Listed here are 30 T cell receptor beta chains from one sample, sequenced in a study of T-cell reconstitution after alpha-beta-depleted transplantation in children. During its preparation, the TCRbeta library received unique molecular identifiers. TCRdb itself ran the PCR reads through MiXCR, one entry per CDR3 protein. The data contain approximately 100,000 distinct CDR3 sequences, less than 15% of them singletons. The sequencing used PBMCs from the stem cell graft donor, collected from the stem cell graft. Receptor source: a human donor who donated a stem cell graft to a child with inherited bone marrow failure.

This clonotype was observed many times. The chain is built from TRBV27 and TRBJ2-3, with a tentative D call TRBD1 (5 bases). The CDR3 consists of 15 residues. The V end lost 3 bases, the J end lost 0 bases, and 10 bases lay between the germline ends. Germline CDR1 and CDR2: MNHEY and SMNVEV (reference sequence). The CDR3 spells CASSLDTSSTDTQYF. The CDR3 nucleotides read TGTGCCAGCAGTTTGGACACCTCTAGCACAGATACGCAGTATTTT.

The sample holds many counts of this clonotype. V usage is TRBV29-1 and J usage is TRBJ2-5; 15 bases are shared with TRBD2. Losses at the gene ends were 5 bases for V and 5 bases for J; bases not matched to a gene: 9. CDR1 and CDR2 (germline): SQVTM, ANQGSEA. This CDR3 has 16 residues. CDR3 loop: CSVSGTSGRPGETQYF. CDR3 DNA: TGCAGCGTTAGTGGGACTAGCGGGAGGCCGGGGGAGACCCAGTACTTC. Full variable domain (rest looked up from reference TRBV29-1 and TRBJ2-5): SAVISQKPSRDICQRGTSLTIQCQVDSQVTMMFWYRQQPGQSLTLIATANQGSEATYESGFVIDKFPISRPNLTFSTLTVSNMSPEDSSIYLCSVSGTSGRPGETQYFGPGTRLLVL.

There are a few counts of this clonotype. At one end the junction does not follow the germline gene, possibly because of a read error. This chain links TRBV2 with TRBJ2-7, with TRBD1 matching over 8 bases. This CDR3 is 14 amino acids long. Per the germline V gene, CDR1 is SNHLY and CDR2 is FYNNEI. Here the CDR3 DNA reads TGTTCCAGCAAAGCGACAGGGGTCCTCTACGAGCAGTACTTC. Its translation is CSSKATGVLYEQYF.

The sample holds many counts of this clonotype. CDR3 sequence: CASSSTGEHEQYF. As DNA, the CDR3 is TGTGCCAGCAGTAGTACAGGGGAGCACGAGCAGTACTTC. The chain joins TRBV12-3 or TRBV12-4 to TRBJ2-7; TRBD1 matches 7 bases. The trim removed 5 bases at V and 5 bases at J, leaving 6 bases unmatched. CDR3 length: 13 residues.

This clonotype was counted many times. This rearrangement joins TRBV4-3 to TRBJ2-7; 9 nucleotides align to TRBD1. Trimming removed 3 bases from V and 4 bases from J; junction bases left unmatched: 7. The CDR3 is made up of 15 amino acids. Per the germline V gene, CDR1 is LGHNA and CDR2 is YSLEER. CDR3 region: CASSQEPGQGYEQYF. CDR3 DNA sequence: TGCGCCAGCAGCCAGGAACCGGGACAGGGTTACGAGCAGTACTTC.

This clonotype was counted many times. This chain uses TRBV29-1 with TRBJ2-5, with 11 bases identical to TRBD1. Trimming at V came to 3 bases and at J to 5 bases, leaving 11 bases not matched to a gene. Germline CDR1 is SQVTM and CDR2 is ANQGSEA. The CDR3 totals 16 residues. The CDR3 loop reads CSVDLPGQGGRETQYF. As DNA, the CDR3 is TGCAGCGTTGATTTACCGGGACAGGGGGGCCGGGAGACCCAGTACTTC.

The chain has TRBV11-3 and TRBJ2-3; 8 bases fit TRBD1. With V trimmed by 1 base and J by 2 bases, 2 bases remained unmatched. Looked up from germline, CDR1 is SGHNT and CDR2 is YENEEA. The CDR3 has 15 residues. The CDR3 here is CASSLGQGNTDTQYF. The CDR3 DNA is TGTGCCAGCAGCTTAGGACAGGGGAACACAGATACGCAGTATTTT.

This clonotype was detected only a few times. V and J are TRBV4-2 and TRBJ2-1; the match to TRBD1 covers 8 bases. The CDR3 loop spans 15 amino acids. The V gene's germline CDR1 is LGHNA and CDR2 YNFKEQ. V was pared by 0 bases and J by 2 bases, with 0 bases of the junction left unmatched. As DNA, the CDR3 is TGTGCCAGCAGCCAAGAGGGACAGGCCTACAATGAGCAGTTCTTC. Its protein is CASSQEGQAYNEQFF.

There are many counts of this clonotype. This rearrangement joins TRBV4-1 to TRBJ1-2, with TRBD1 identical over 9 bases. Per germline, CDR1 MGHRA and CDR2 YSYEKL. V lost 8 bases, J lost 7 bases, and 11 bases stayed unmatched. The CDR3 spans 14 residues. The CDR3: CASGHSQGAAGYTF. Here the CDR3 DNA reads TGCGCCAGCGGACACTCACAGGGGGCGGCTGGCTACACCTTC.

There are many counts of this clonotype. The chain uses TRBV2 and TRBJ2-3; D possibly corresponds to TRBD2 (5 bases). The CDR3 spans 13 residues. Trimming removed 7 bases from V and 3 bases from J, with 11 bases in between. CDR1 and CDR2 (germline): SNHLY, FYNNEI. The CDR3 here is CASNGVGTDTQYF. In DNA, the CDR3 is TGTGCCAGCAACGGGGTAGGGACAGATACGCAGTATTTT.

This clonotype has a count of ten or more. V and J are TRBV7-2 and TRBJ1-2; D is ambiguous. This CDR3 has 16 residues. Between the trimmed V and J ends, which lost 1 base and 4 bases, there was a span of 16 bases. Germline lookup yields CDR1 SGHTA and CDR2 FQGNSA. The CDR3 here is CASSLGSSGFGYGYTF. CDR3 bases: TGTGCCAGCAGCTTAGGTTCTTCGGGGTTTGGCTATGGCTACACCTTC.

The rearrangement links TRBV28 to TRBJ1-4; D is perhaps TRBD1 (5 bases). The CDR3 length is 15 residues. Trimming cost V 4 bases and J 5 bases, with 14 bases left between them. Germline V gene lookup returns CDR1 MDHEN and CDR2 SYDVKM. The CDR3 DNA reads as TGTGCCAGCAGTTCCTCGGGACTTTTGAATGAAAAACTGTTTTTT. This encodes CASSSSGLLNEKLFF.

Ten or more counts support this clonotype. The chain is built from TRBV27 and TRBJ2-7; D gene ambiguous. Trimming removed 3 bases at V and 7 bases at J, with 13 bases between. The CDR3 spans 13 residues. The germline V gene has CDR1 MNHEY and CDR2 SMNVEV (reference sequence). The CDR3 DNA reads TGTGCCAGCAGTTTCCAGGCCTCTGGGGAGCAGTACTTC. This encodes CASSFQASGEQYF.

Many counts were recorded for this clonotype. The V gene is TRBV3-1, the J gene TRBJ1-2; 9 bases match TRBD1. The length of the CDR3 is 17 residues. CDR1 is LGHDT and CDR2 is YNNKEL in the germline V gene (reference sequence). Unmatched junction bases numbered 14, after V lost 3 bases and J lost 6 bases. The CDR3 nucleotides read TGTGCCAGCAGCCACCCCGAACCCGGGACAGGGAGAAATGGCTACACCTTC. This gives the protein CASSHPEPGTGRNGYTF. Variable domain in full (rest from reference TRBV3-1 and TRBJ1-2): DTAVSQTPKYLVTQMGNDKSIKCEQNLGHDTMYWYKQDSKKFLKIMFSYNNKELIINETVPNRFSPKSPDKAHLNLHINSLELGDSAVYFCASSHPEPGTGRNGYTFGSGTRLTVV.

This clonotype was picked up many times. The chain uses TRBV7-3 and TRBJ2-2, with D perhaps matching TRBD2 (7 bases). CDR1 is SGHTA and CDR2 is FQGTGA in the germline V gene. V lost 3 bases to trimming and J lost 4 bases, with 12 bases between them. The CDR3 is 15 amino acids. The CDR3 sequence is CASSLEGGVTGELFF. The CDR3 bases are TGTGCCAGCAGCTTGGAGGGGGGGGTCACCGGGGAGCTGTTTTTT.

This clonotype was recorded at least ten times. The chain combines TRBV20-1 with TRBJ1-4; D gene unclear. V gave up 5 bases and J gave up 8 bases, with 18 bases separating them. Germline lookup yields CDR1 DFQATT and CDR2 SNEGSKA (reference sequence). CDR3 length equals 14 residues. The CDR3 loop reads CSAGVAAPGEKLFF. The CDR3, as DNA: TGCAGTGCTGGGGTGGCAGCCCCGGGGGAAAAACTGTTTTTT.

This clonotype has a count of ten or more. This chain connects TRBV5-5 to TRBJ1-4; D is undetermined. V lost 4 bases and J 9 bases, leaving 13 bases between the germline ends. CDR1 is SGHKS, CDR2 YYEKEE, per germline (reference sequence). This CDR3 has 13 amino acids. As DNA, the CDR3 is TGTGCCAGCAGCACTTGGACCCCACAAAAACTGTTTTTT. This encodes CASSTWTPQKLFF. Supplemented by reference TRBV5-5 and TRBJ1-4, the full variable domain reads DAGVTQSPTHLIKTRGQQVTLRCSPISGHKSVSWYQQVLGQGPQFIFQYYEKEERGRGNFPDRFSARQFPNYSSELNVNALLLGDSALYLCASSTWTPQKLFFGSGTQLSVL.

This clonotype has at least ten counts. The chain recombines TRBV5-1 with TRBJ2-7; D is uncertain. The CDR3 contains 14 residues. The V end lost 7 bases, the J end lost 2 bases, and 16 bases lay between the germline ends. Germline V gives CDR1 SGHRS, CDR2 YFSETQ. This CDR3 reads CASALMVRAYEQYF. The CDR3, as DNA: TGCGCCAGCGCTTTGATGGTAAGGGCCTACGAGCAGTACTTC.

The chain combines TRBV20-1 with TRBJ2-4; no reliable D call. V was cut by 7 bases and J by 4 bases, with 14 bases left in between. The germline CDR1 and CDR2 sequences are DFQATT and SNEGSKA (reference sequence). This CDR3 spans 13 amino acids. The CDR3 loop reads CSGFDKRKNIQYF. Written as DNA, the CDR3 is TGCAGTGGATTCGACAAGCGAAAAAACATTCAGTACTTC.

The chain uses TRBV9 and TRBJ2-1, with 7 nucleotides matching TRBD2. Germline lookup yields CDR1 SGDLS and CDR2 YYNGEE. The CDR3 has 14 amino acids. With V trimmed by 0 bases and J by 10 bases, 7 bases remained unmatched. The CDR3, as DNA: TGTGCCAGCAGCGTAGGCGGGCTAGCGGACGAGCAGTTCTTC. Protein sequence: CASSVGGLADEQFF.

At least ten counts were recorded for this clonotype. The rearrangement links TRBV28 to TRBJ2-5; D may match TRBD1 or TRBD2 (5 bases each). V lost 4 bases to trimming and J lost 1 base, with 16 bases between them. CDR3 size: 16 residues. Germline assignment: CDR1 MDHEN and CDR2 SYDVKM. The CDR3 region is CASSWGRGASQETQYF. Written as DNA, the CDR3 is TGTGCCAGCAGTTGGGGACGAGGGGCGAGCCAAGAGACCCAGTACTTC.

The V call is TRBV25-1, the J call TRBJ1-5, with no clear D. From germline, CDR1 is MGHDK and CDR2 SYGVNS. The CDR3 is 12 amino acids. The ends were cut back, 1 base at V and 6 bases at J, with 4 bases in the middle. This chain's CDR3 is CASSEWGQPQHF. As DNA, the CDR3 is TGTGCCAGCAGTGAATGGGGTCAGCCCCAGCATTTT.

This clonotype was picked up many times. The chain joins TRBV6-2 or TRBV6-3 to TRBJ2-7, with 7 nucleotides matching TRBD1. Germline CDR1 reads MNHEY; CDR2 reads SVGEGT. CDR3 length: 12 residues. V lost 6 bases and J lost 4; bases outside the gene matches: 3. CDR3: CASSPQGYEQYF. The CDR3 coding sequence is TGTGCCAGCAGCCCACAGGGGTACGAGCAGTACTTC.

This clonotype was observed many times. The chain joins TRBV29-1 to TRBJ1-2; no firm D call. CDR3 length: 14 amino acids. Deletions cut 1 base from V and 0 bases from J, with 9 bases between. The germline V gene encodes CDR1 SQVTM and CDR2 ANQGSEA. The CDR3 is CSVEGTASNYGYTF. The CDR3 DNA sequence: TGCAGCGTTGAAGGAACAGCTTCTAACTATGGCTACACCTTC.

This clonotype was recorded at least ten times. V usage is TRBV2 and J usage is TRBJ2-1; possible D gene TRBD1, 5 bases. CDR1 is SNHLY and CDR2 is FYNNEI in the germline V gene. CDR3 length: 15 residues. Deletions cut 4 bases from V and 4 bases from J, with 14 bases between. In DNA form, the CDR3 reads TGTGCCAGCAGTGGTTTAACAGGCGCTTACAATGAGCAGTTCTTC. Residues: CASSGLTGAYNEQFF.

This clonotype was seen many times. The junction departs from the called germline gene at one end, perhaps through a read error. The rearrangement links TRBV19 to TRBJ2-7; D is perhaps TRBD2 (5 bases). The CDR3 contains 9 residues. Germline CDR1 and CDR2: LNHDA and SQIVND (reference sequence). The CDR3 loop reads CAGREEQYF. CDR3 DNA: TGTGCCGGTAGGGAGGAGCAGTACTTC.

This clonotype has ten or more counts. The CDR3 bases are TGCAGTGCTAGAGATCGAGCATACGAGCAGTACTTC. It is translated as CSARDRAYEQYF. V gene TRBV20-1 combines with J gene TRBJ2-7; D is uncertain. Germline CDR1 reads DFQATT; CDR2 reads SNEGSKA (reference sequence). Deletions cut 0 bases from V and 4 bases from J, with 7 bases between. The length of the CDR3 is 12 residues.

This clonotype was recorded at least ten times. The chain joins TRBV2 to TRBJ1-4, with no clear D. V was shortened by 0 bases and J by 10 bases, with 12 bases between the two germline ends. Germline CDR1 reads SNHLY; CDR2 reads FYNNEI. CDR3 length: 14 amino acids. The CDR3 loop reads CASSEARVAVKLFF. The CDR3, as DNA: TGTGCCAGCAGTGAAGCGCGGGTGGCAGTAAAACTGTTTTTT.

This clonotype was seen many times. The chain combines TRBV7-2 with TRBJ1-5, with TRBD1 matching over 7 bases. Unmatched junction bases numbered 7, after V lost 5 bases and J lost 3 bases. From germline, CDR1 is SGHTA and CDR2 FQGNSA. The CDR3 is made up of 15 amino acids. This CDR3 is CASSQDRAHNQPQHF. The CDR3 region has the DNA TGTGCCAGCAGCCAAGACAGGGCCCACAATCAGCCCCAGCATTTT.

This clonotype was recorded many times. CDR3 coding DNA: TGTGCCAGCAGCTTAGGCCCCCCCGAAGAGACCCAGTACTTC. Encoded protein: CASSLGPPEETQYF. The chain is built from TRBV7-2 and TRBJ2-5, with D unclear. Trimming removed 1 base from V and 3 bases from J, with 9 bases in between. CDR1 and CDR2 (germline): SGHTA, FQGNSA. This CDR3 region has 14 residues.